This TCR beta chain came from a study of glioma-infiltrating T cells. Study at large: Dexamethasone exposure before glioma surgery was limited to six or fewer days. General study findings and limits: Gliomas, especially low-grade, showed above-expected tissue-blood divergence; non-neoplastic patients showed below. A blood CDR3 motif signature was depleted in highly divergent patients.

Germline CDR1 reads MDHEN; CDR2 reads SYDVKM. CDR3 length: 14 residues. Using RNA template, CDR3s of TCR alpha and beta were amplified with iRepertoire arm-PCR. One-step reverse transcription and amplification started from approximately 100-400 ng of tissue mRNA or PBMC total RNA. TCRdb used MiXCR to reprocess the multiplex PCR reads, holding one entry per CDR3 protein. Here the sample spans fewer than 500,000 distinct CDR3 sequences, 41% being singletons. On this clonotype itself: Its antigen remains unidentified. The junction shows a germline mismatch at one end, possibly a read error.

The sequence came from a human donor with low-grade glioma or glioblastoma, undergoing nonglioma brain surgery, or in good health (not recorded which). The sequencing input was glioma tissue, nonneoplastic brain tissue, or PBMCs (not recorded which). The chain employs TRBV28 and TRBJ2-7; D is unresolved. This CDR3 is CASSPNTETYEQHF. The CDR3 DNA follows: TGTGCCAGCAGTCCGAATACTGAAACCTACGAGCAGCACTTC.